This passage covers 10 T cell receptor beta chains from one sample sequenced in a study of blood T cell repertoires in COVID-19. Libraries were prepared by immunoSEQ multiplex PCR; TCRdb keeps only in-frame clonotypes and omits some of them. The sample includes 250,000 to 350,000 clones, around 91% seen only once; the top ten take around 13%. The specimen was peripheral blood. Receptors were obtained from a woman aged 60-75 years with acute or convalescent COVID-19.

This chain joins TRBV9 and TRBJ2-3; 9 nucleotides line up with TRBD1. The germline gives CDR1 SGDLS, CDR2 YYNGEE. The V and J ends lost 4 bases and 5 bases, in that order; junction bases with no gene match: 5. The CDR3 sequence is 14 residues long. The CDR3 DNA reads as TGTGCCAGCAGCCGGGACAGGGTGGGAGATACGCAGTATTTT. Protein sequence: CASSRDRVGDTQYF.

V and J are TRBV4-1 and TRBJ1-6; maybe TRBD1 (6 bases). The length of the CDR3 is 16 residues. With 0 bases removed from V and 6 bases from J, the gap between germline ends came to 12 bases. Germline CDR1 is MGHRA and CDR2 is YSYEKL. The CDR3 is CASSQDKGVSNSPLHF. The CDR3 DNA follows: TGCGCCAGCAGCCAAGACAAGGGGGTCTCTAATTCACCCCTCCACTTT.

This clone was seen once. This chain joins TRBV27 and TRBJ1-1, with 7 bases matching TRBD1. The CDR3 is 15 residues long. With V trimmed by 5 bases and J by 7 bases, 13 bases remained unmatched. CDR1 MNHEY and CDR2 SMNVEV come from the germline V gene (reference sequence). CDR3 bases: TGTGCCAGCAGTCCCGACAGGGTTGTCGGGCTTGAAGCTTTCTTT. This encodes CASSPDRVVGLEAFF.

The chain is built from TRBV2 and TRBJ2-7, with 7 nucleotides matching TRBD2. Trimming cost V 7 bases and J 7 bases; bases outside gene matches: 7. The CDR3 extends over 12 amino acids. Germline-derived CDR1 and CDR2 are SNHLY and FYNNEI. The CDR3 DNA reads TGTGCCAGCAAGGCGGGGGAGGAGGAGCAGTACTTC. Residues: CASKAGEEEQYF.

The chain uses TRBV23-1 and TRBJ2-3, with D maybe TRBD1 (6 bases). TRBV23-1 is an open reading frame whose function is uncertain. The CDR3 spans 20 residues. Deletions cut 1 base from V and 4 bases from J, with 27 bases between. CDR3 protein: CASSQCLPNRDKGTADTQYF. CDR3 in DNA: TGCGCCAGCAGTCAATGCCTCCCCAACCGGGACAAGGGAACCGCAGATACGCAGTATTTT.

The DNA of the CDR3 is TGTGCCAGCAGTTCGATGACAGGCGGCTCTGGGGCCAACGTCCTGACTTTC. Amino acid sequence: CASSSMTGGSGANVLTF. The J gene is TRBJ2-6, the V gene TRBV6-2 or TRBV6-3, with a tentative D call TRBD1 (6 bases). Germline CDR1 MNHEY, CDR2 SVGEGT. Trimming stripped 4 bases from V and 0 bases from J, with 13 bases between. The CDR3 totals 17 residues.

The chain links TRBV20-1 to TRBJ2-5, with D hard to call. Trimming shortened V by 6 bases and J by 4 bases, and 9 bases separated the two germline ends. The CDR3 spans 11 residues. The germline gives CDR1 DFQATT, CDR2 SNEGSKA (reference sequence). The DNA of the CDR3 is TGCAGTGCAACCCTCGGAGAGACCCAGTACTTC. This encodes CSATLGETQYF.

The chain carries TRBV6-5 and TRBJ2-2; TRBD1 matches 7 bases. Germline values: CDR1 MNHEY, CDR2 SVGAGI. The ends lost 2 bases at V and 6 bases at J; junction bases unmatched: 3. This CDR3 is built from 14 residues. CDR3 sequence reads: CASSYGQGAGELFF. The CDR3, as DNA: TGTGCCAGCAGTTACGGTCAGGGGGCCGGGGAGCTGTTTTTT.

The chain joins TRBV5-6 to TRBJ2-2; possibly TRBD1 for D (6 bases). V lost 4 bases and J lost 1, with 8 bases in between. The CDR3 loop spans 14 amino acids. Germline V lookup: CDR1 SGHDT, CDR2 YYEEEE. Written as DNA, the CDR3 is TGTGCCAGCAGCGGGGGCCTGAACACCGGGGAGCTGTTTTTT. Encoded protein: CASSGGLNTGELFF.

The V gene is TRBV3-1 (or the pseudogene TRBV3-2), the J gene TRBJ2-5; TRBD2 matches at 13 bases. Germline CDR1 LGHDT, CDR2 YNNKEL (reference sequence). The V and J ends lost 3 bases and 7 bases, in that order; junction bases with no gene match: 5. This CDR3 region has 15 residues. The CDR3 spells CASSQRTSGGVTQYF. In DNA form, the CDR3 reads TGTGCCAGCAGCCAGAGGACTAGCGGGGGAGTGACCCAGTACTTC.